These T cell receptor beta chains were read from a single sample in a study of T cells in Graves' hyperthyroidism and ophthalmopathy. TCRdb analysed the multiplex PCR reads with MiXCR anew, one entry per CDR3 protein. The sample carries 550,000 to 650,000 distinct CDR3 sequences, more than 11% recorded once. Sequencing was carried out using blood. The receptors come from a woman between 25 and 40 years old with Graves' hyperthyroidism that later progressed to Graves' ophthalmopathy. CDR3s leave out the opening cysteine and the closing phenylalanine or tryptophan. The D gene is left open where the match is weak. For some rows the clone size is stated as once, few or many, or as a class when expanded; others skip it.

V,J,size,D,CDR3
TRBV7-2,TRBJ2-7,many,NA,ASSLGSGWGSYEQY
TRBV2,TRBJ1-1,many,NA,ASSEYRGPWEAF
TRBV5-1,TRBJ2-1,many,TRBD2,ASSLAKRGLAGVDEQF
TRBV19,TRBJ1-6,few,TRBD1,ASGPRSRTGSSYNSPLH
TRBV10-3,TRBJ2-2,NA,NA,AISELGQVSTGELF
TRBV7-3,TRBJ1-2,NA,TRBD1,ASSHNSPGQDGYT
TRBV19,TRBJ1-5,NA,TRBD1,ASSSGTGEGQPQH
TRBV7-2,TRBJ2-5,many,NA,ASSLDLGSYETQY
TRBV11-3,TRBJ2-1,many,NA,ASSLGPLANEQF
TRBV20-1,TRBJ2-7,few,TRBD1,SARQGPQGLVEQY
TRBV13,TRBJ2-1,few,NA,ASSPIGGEAYNEQF
TRBV6-1,TRBJ1-1,NA,NA,ASRPGPQSTEAF
TRBV20-1,TRBJ2-2,few,NA,SAPLTAGWLDSGELF
TRBV28,TRBJ2-5,many,TRBD2,ASSSLAGQETQY
TRBV27,TRBJ2-3,many,NA,ASSLAGAPTDTQY
TRBV7-3,TRBJ1-2,NA,TRBD1,ASSLTGTGNGYT
TRBV6-5,TRBJ1-1,few,TRBD1,ASSYSYLGQGGNTEAF
TRBV20-1,TRBJ2-5,NA,TRBD1,SAGGQQETQY
TRBV12-3/TRBV12-4,TRBJ2-3,many,NA,ASSPDRFASTDTQY
TRBV12-3/TRBV12-4,TRBJ1-4,many,TRBD1,ASNPGQERNEKLF
TRBV7-9,TRBJ1-6,many,TRBD1,ASSLEGAPSNSPLH
TRBV20-1,TRBJ1-1,NA,TRBD1,SAPNSLRGPEAF
TRBV6-2/TRBV6-3,TRBJ2-7,few,NA,ASSYGLVEQY
TRBV20-1,TRBJ2-7,few,NA,SAPAMGSYEQY
TRBV4-2,TRBJ2-3,few,TRBD2,ASRGGEDTQY
TRBV9,TRBJ2-1,many,NA,ASSEGLQAHNEQF
TRBV11-2,TRBJ2-7,NA,NA,ASSFSDSYEQY
TRBV20-1,TRBJ1-5,many,TRBD1,SATGTGSGNQPQH
TRBV11-2,TRBJ2-1,few,TRBD2,ASSPLAMTAYNEQF
TRBV5-1,TRBJ1-1,NA,TRBD1,ASSLQGDNTEAF
TRBV15,TRBJ2-7,few,NA,ATSRSENGAYEQY
TRBV2,TRBJ2-5,many,NA,ASSESGQGETQY
TRBV12-3/TRBV12-4,TRBJ2-1,NA,TRBD2,ASSTATSGRAGYNEQF
TRBV11-3,TRBJ2-3,NA,TRBD2,ASSLEGRLAGADTQY
TRBV12-5,TRBJ2-1,many,NA,ASGPLPTPSYNEQF
TRBV7-8,TRBJ1-5,many,NA,ASSLVGGENQPQH
TRBV7-9,TRBJ2-5,NA,NA,VSSSLGETQY
TRBV5-4,TRBJ2-5,NA,TRBD1,ASSHRGLSYQETQY
TRBV6-1,TRBJ2-7,few,TRBD1,AIQQGTYEQY